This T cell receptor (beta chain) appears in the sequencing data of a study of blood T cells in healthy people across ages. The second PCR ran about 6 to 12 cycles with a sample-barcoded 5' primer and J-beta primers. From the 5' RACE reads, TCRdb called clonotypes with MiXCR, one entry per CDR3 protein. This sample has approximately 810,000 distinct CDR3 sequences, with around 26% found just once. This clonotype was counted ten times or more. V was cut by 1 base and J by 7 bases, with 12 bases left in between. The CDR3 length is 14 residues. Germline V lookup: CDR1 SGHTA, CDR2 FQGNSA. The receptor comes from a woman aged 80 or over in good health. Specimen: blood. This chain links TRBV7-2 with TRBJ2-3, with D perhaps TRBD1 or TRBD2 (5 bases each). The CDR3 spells CASSLGGDAYTQYF. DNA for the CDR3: TGTGCCAGCAGCTTAGGAGGGGACGCTTATACGCAGTATTTT.